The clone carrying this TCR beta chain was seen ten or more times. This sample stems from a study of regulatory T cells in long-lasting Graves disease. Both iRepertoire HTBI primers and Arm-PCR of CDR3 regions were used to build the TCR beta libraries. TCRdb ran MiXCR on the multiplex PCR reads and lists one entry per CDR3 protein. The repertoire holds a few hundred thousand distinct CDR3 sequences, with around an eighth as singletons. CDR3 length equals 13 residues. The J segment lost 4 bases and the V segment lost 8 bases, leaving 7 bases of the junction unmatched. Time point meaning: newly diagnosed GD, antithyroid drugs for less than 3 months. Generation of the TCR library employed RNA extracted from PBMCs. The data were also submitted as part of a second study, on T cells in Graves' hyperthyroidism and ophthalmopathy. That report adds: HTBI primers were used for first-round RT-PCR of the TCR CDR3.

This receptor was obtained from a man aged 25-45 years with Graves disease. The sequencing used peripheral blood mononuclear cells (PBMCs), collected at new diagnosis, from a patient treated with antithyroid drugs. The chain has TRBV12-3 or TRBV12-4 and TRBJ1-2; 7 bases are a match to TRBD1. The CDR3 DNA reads TGTGCCAGCCGCCGACAGGGCATCTATGGCTACACCTTC. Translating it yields CASRRQGIYGYTF.